The source of this TCR beta chain is a study of T cells after yellow fever vaccination (dated by TCRdb to the late 2010s). Looking at the study overall: The SMART-Seq v4 Ultra Low Input RNA kit was used to prepare libraries from fractions with low cell numbers. Blood samples were taken at several timepoints before and after primary and secondary immunization, and bulk PBMC replicates and cell subsets were isolated. Two healthy male donors, one aged 18 to 29 and one aged 30 to 40 years, made up the cohort. To track T-cell clones before and after primary and booster YFV17D yellow fever vaccination, bulk TCR alpha and beta repertoires were sequenced longitudinally. Broad study findings and their caveats: A small share of clonotypes occurred in both CD4 and CD8 compartments, likely arising from convergent recombination. The secondary T-cell response was found to be weaker but faster than the primary response, with a peak reached on day 5 rather than on day 15. Most clones expanded after primary vaccination were re-detected after the booster (about 95% of CD4 and approximately 89% of CD8), suggesting broad memory maintenance. Only a couple of donors were included in the study, so the extent to which the findings can be generalized is limited. Computational filtering was required because FACS-sorted repertoires could contain abundant contaminating clonotypes from the bulk population.

The instrument was an Illumina NovaSeq 6000. TCR cDNA was synthesized by 5'RACE template switching, which introduced a universal primer site and unique molecular identifiers. cDNA synthesis was primed from both the TCR alpha and TCR beta constant segments. Two PCR steps were used to amplify libraries, with sample barcodes and sequencing adapters being added in the second step. Sequencing of libraries was done on Illumina HiSeq 2500 (2x100 bp) or NovaSeq (2x150 bp). Under the source paper's analysis protocol: Reads were demultiplexed and collapsed into UMI consensus sequences with MIGEC, and V(D)J alignment was performed with MiXCR. Vaccine-responding clonotypes were identified with edgeR using replicate PBMC samples, with FDR below 0.01 and a log2 fold change above 5 up to day 15 being required. Each bulk clonotype received a CD4 or CD8 identity based on whether the sequenced CD4 or CD8 repertoire contained that clonotype at higher abundance. TCRdb redid the processing of the public reads, applying fastp at Q25 and MiXCR, and retained in-frame beta chains. Records with the same CDR3 protein are collapsed into one entry carrying the most frequent genes and DNA. None of the V and J calls come from the authors' own analysis; TCRdb made them. Here the sample has about 340,000 distinct CDR3 sequences; around 12% occur a single time. The top ten clonotypes cover 3.2% of the sample.

This clonotype was picked up a small number of times. The target of this receptor is not known. Qualities for individual bases were not recorded, and no much larger clone is one base off. Its CDR3 holds 17 amino acids, cysteine through phenylalanine. Of all the DNA, just the CDR3 is kept, 51 bases in frame from base 1. CDR1 and CDR2, per the germline V gene (reference sequence), are LNHDA and SQIVND. Trimming removed 4 bases from V and 5 bases from J; the gene matches leave 11 bases unexplained. The sample's treatment or condition label, in plain terms: live attenuated yellow fever vaccine strain. A standard Ficoll-Paque protocol was used to isolate PBMCs from peripheral blood. Dynabeads CD4 and CD8 positive selection kits were used to isolate CD4 and CD8 T-cell fractions. RNA was extracted with TriZol from bulk PBMCs, CD4 and CD8 fractions, and dextramer-positive and dextramer-negative fractions.

The receptor was derived from a man in his late teens or twenties who received the YFV17D yellow fever vaccine. The material was CD4+ T cells sorted from PBMCs, obtained 15 days after the yellow fever booster vaccination. Here the chain combines TRBV19 and TRBJ2-1; TRBD1 matches 10 bases in the middle. At the DNA level, the sequence is TGTGCCAGTAGTACTCTACCGGGACAGGGGAGCCACAATGAGCAGTTCTTC. Its protein product is CASSTLPGQGSHNEQFF.